This TCR beta chain came from a study of blood T cell repertoires in COVID-19. Study-wide context: There were acute and convalescent COVID-19 samples, and they came from the United States, Italy and Spain. Sources were T cells, B-cell-depleted T cells, or PBMCs; the material itself was cDNA or gDNA.

Original methodology: Amplifying reference gene primers gave estimates of nucleated cell counts. Assay: immunoSEQ multiplex PCR; the TCRdb copy retains only in-frame clones and omits some. The V and J calls and clone size are taken from that table; D and trimming were inferred from the DNA. The table records 75,000 to 100,000 clones, around 78% of them present only once. CDR1 is SGHDT and CDR2 is YYEEEE in the germline V gene. J was trimmed by 3 bases and V by 2 bases; bases with no gene match: 14. This CDR3 region has 18 residues. The table lists this clone with a count of one. Sequenced: peripheral blood. The TCR originated in a human donor in a cohort sampled during active COVID-19. The chain is built from TRBV5-6 and TRBJ1-5; 7 positions agree with TRBD1. The CDR3 region has the DNA TGTGCCAGCAGCTTCAGACAGGGAGTAGGAGGGTTCAATCAGCCCCAGCATTTT. Translating gives CASSFRQGVGGFNQPQHF.